Detailed here is one T cell receptor (beta chain). This entry comes from a study of blood T cell repertoires in COVID-19. Here immunoSEQ multiplex PCR was the method, and the copy in TCRdb shows in-frame clones only, minus some. The repertoire holds about 120,000 clones, with more than 85% as singletons. V lost 6 bases, J lost 5 bases, and 11 bases lay in between. There are 13 residues in the CDR3. Germline CDR1 is LNHDA and CDR2 is SQIVND (reference sequence). The sequence came from a human donor with acute or convalescent COVID-19. The donor label of this sample is uncertain. The V call is TRBV19, the J call TRBJ1-3; TRBD1 might be the D (5 bases). Source material: peripheral blood. This CDR3 is CASSPDSRNTIYF. For the CDR3, the DNA is TGTGCCAGTAGCCCAGACAGCCGAAACACCATATATTTT.